A selection of T cell receptor beta chains follows, all from one sample in a study of blood T cell repertoires in COVID-19. TCRdb's copy holds only in-frame clones and misses some; the assay was immunoSEQ multiplex PCR. The profile covers 200,000 or so clones, with 87% appearing a single time and roughly a tenth taken by the ten largest. The sample taken for sequencing was PBMCs or T cells enriched from blood (not recorded which). The source is a young man who had recovered from COVID-19. CDR3s include the opening cysteine and the closing phenylalanine or tryptophan. D genes are given only for firm matches. A clone size is listed for some rows: how often the clone was seen (once, few, many), or a class if it is expanded.

>TRBJ1-1|.|.|TRBV19
CASSIAQGNTEAFF
TGTGCCAGTAGTATTGCTCAGGGTAACACTGAAGCTTTCTTT
>TRBJ2-2|TRBD2|.|TRBV5-1
CASSVTSGVTGELFF
TGCGCCAGCAGCGTGACTAGCGGGGTGACCGGGGAGCTGTTTTTT
>TRBJ1-2|TRBD1|.|TRBV30
CAWSPPGQGARGYTF
TGTGCCTGGAGTCCCCCGGGACAGGGGGCGCGGGGCTACACCTTC
>TRBJ1-2|.|.|TRBV24-1
CATSDAAKSSGYTF
TGTGCCACCAGTGATGCTGCGAAGTCATCAGGCTACACCTTC
>TRBJ2-2|TRBD2|.|TRBV4-1
CASSPGTSLNTGELFF
TGCGCCAGCAGCCCGGGGACTAGCCTGAACACCGGGGAGCTGTTTTTT
>TRBJ1-5|TRBD1|.|TRBV7-9
CASSLVGQGSGPQHF
TGTGCCAGCAGCTTAGTAGGACAGGGGAGTGGACCCCAGCATTTT
>TRBJ1-3|TRBD1|few|TRBV7-9
CASSRTGAGNTIYF
TGTGCCAGCAGCCGGACAGGGGCTGGAAACACCATATATTTT
>TRBJ1-1|.|.|TRBV7-6
CASSLETDIRSGAFF
TGTGCCAGCAGCTTAGAGACCGACATTCGTTCGGGGGCTTTCTTT
>TRBJ2-7|.|.|TRBV19
CASSIDLGRTYEQYF
TGTGCCAGTAGTATAGATCTTGGGAGAACCTACGAGCAGTACTTC
>TRBJ2-5|.|once|TRBV7-3
CASSLGPGSRETQYF
TGTGCCAGCAGCTTAGGCCCAGGATCCAGAGAGACCCAGTACTTC
>TRBJ2-2|TRBD2|.|TRBV5-1
CASSPSGGTVSGELFF
TGCGCCAGCAGCCCAAGCGGGGGGACGGTCAGCGGGGAGCTGTTTTTT
>TRBJ1-4|.|.|TRBV24-1
CATSASPGQLGEKLFF
TGTGCCACCAGTGCCTCTCCCGGACAGCTCGGTGAAAAACTGTTTTTT
>TRBJ2-1|.|.|TRBV24-1
CATSEAAYREQFF
TGTGCCACCAGTGAGGCAGCGTATCGCGAGCAGTTCTTC
>TRBJ2-3|TRBD2|.|TRBV9
CASSVGVGLAGGPKDTQYF
TGTGCCAGCAGCGTAGGTGTGGGACTAGCGGGGGGGCCGAAGGATACGCAGTATTTT
>TRBJ1-1|TRBD1|once|TRBV2
CASRRGQTEAFF
TGTGCCAGCAGGAGGGGACAGACTGAAGCTTTCTTT
>TRBJ1-2|.|.|TRBV19
CASSIDLSGSYSYGYTF
TGTGCCAGTAGTATAGATCTTTCGGGGTCGTACTCCTATGGCTACACCTTC
>TRBJ1-1|.|.|TRBV3-1/TRBV3-2
CASSLNWGQTEAFF
TGTGCCAGCAGCTTGAATTGGGGGCAAACTGAAGCTTTCTTT
>TRBJ2-1|TRBD2|.|TRBV5-4
CASSHSGRAAEQFF
TGTGCCAGCAGCCACAGCGGGAGGGCGGCTGAGCAGTTCTTC
>TRBJ2-7|.|.|TRBV14
CASSQPTLRAFEQYF
TGTGCCAGCAGCCAACCCACCCTGAGAGCTTTCGAGCAGTACTTC
>TRBJ2-2|.|.|TRBV1
CTSSLSPLAGVSDGELFF
TGCACCAGCAGCCTCTCACCACTAGCGGGAGTGAGCGACGGGGAGCTGTTTTTT
>TRBJ1-2|TRBD1|.|TRBV18
CASSPQGAKGYTF
TGTGCCAGCTCACCACAGGGGGCGAAAGGCTACACCTTC
>TRBJ1-5|.|.|TRBV30
CAWSLGGGVNQPQHF
TGTGCCTGGAGTCTAGGCGGGGGGGTCAATCAGCCCCAGCATTTT
>TRBJ2-3|TRBD2|once|TRBV5-4
CASSLGGASGDTQYF
TGTGCCAGCAGCTTGGGTGGGGCTAGCGGGGATACGCAGTATTTT
>TRBJ2-3|.|.|TRBV3-1/TRBV3-2
CASGQQDRGTDTQYF
TGTGCCAGCGGTCAACAGGATCGGGGCACAGATACGCAGTATTTT
>TRBJ2-1|.|.|TRBV18
CASSPPGRITYNEQFF
TGTGCCAGCTCCCCCCCCGGCAGGATCACCTACAATGAGCAGTTCTTC
>TRBJ1-6|.|.|TRBV10-2
CATQGLFNSPLHF
TGCGCCACCCAGGGGCTCTTCAATTCACCCCTCCACTTT
>TRBJ1-1|.|.|TRBV7-9
CASSLITGRGWTEAFF
TGTGCCAGCAGCTTAATAACAGGGAGGGGTTGGACTGAAGCTTTCTTT
>TRBJ1-1|.|medium-sized|TRBV5-4
CASSLTAGMNTEAFF
TGTGCCAGCAGCTTGACCGCAGGCATGAACACTGAAGCTTTCTTT
>TRBJ2-1|.|.|TRBV30
CAWSWGGQNNEQFF
TGTGCCTGGAGTTGGGGGGGCCAAAACAATGAGCAGTTCTTC
>TRBJ2-5|.|.|TRBV18
CASPRPDQETQYF
TGTGCCAGCCCCCGCCCGGACCAAGAGACCCAGTACTTC
>TRBJ2-2|TRBD2|.|TRBV11-2
CASSRRSGIAGELFF
TGTGCCAGCAGCCGAAGAAGCGGGATCGCCGGGGAGCTGTTTTTT
>TRBJ2-1|TRBD1|.|TRBV6-5
CASSPTGMTGNEQFF
TGTGCCAGCAGTCCGACAGGGATGACTGGCAATGAGCAGTTCTTC
>TRBJ1-2|TRBD1|few|TRBV20-1
CSASDTGQGKSGYGYTF
TGCAGTGCTAGTGATACTGGACAGGGAAAATCCGGCTATGGCTACACCTTC
>TRBJ1-3|.|.|TRBV11-2
CASSSGAITGNTIYF
TGTGCCAGCAGCTCGGGAGCCATAACTGGAAACACCATATATTTT
>TRBJ2-7|.|.|TRBV10-3
CAISESISSSYEQYF
TGTGCCATCAGTGAGTCGATCTCTAGCTCCTACGAGCAGTACTTC
>TRBJ2-7|.|.|TRBV4-2
CASSQFSGIRSYEQYF
TGTGCCAGCAGCCAGTTTTCAGGTATAAGATCCTACGAGCAGTACTTC
>TRBJ1-1|TRBD1|.|TRBV2
CASSRKDRGDMNTEAFF
TGTGCCAGCAGTCGAAAGGACAGGGGGGATATGAACACTGAAGCTTTCTTT
>TRBJ2-2|.|.|TRBV7-5
CVRSLVLAERCVTGELFF
TGTGTCAGAAGCTTAGTACTAGCGGAACGATGTGTCACCGGGGAGCTGTTTTTT
>TRBJ2-7|TRBD1|once|TRBV5-4
CASSQDRLNNEQYF
TGTGCCAGCAGCCAGGACAGGTTAAACAACGAGCAGTACTTC
>TRBJ1-3|TRBD1|once|TRBV9
CASSLGQGVIDTIYF
TGTGCCAGCAGCCTCGGACAGGGGGTAATCGACACCATATATTTT
>TRBJ1-3|TRBD1|.|TRBV28
CASSARQGTATIYF
TGTGCCAGCAGTGCAAGACAGGGAACGGCCACCATATATTTT
>TRBJ1-1|.|.|TRBV12-1
CASSFRGNTEAFF
TGTGCCAGCAGCTTTAGGGGGAACACTGAAGCTTTCTTT
>TRBJ1-1|TRBD1|.|TRBV6-1
CASSVGTGRMNTEAFF
TGTGCCAGCAGTGTCGGGACAGGTCGCATGAACACTGAAGCTTTCTTT
>TRBJ2-1|.|.|TRBV28
CASRVGGAYSYNEQFF
TGTGCCAGCAGGGTAGGGGGGGCTTACTCCTACAATGAGCAGTTCTTC
>TRBJ2-5|.|.|TRBV2
CASGAAKTQYF
TGTGCCAGCGGGGCGGCGAAGACCCAGTACTTC